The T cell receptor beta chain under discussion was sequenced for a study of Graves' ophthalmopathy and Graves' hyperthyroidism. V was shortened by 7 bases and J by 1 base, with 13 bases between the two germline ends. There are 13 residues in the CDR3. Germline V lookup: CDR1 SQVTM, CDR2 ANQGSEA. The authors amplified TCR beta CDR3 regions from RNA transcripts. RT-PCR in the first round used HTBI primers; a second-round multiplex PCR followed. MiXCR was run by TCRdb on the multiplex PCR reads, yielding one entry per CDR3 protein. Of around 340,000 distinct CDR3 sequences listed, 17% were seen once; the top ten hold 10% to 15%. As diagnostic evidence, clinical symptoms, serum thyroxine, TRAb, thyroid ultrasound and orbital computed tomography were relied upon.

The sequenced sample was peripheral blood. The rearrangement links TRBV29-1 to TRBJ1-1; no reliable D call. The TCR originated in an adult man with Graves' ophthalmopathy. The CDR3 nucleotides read TGCAGCGGCCTGGAGGACGGGAACACTGAAGCTTTCTTT. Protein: CSGLEDGNTEAFF.